The 5 T cell receptor beta chains presented below share a single source sample, sequenced in a study of cytomegalovirus exposure and HLA in healthy donors. Some clones are missing from TCRdb's copy, which holds only in-frame ones; the method was immunoSEQ multiplex PCR. The sample yields about 220,000 clones, around nine tenths seen once. Specimen: PBMCs. The receptors were gathered from a man younger than 30 in good health and CMV-seronegative.

This clone was seen a single time. The genes are TRBV6-5 and TRBJ1-2; possibly TRBD1 for D (6 bases). This CDR3 spans 15 amino acids. V was pared by 1 base and J by 6 bases, with 15 bases between. Per germline, CDR1 MNHEY and CDR2 SVGAGI. CDR3: CASSYFDRPLDGYTF. CDR3 nucleotides: TGTGCCAGCAGTTACTTTGACAGGCCCCTCGATGGCTACACCTTC.

V usage is TRBV11-3 and J usage is TRBJ1-2; unclear D gene. V lost 5 bases to trimming and J lost 14 bases, with 9 bases between them. CDR1 is SGHNT, CDR2 YENEEA, per germline. The CDR3 is made up of 9 amino acids. This CDR3 reads CASSLGGTF. CDR3 coding DNA: TGTGCCAGCAGCCTTGGCGGTACCTTC.

The chain combines TRBV18 with TRBJ2-5; 14 bases line up with TRBD2. In germline, CDR1 is KGHSH, CDR2 LQKENI. This CDR3 is 16 amino acids long. J lost 5 bases, V lost 6 bases, and 8 bases had no gene match. The CDR3 DNA is TGTGCCAGCTCGTCGGGACTAGCGGGGGTCGGGGAGACCCAGTACTTC. It yields the protein CASSSGLAGVGETQYF. Variable domain in full (rest from reference TRBV18 and TRBJ2-5): NAGVMQNPRHLVRRRGQEARLRCSPMKGHSHVYWYRQLPEEGLKFMVYLQKENIIDESGMPKERFSAEFPKEGPSILRIQQVVRGDSAAYFCASSSGLAGVGETQYFGPGTRLLVL.

The CDR3, as DNA: TGTGCCAGCTCACCCGTGAGCAATGAGCAGTTCTTC. Translated: CASSPVSNEQFF. The chain links TRBV18 to TRBJ2-1; the D is unclear. V lost 3 bases to trimming and J lost 6 bases, with 6 bases between them. Germline V CDR1 and CDR2: KGHSH, LQKENI. This CDR3 has 12 amino acids.

This chain uses TRBV10-3 with TRBJ2-5, with D unresolved. V was trimmed by 4 bases and J by 13 bases, leaving 13 bases between them. From germline, CDR1 is ENHRY and CDR2 SYGVKD. CDR3 length: 11 amino acids. The chain's CDR3 is CAISAGRATYF. Here the CDR3 DNA reads TGTGCCATCAGTGCTGGGCGAGCAACGTACTTC.